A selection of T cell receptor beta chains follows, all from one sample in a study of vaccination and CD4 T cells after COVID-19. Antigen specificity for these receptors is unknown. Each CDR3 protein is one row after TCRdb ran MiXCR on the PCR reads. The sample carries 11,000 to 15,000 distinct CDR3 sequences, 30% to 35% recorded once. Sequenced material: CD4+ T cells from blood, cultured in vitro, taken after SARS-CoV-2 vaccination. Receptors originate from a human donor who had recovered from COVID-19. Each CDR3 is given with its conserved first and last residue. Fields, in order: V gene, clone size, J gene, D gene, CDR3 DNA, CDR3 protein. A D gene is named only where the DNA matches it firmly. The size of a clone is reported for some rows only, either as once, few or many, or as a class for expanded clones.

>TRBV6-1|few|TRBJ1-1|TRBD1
TGTGCCAGCATCCGCACAGGGGGACGGAGCGCTGAAGCTTTCTTT
CASIRTGGRSAEAFF
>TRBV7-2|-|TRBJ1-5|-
TGTGCCAGCAGACCCGCGGGGGCAGGCGGGGGATATCAGCCCCAGCATTTT
CASRPAGAGGGYQPQHF
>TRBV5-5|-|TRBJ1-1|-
TGTGCCAGCAGCTTGGTCGTCTACACTGAAGCTTTCTTT
CASSLVVYTEAFF
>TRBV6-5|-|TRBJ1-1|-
TGTGCCAGCAGTTACTCGCGGACAGACGGGGGAGCTTTCTTT
CASSYSRTDGGAFF
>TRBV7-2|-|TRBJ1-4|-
TGTGCCAGCAGCTTAGTCGACGATGAAAAACTGTTTTTT
CASSLVDDEKLFF
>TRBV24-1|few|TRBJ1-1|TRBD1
TGTGCCACCAGTGACTCGACAGGGCCCACTGAAGCTTTCTTT
CATSDSTGPTEAFF
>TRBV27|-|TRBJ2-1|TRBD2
TGTGCCAGCAGTTTCCCCAGCGGGAGGAAACTAGGGAATGAGCAGTTCTTC
CASSFPSGRKLGNEQFF
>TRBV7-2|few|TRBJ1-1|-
TGTGCCAGCAGCTTACCGGGGTACACTGAAGCTTTCTTT
CASSLPGYTEAFF
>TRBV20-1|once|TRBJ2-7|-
TGCAGTGCTAGAGAAAATTTCCTAGGACCCGAGCAGTACTTC
CSARENFLGPEQYF
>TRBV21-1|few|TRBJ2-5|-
TGTGCCAGCCTCCCGGGGCGACAAGAGACCCAGTACTTC
CASLPGRQETQYF
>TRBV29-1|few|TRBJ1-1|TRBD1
TGCAGCGTTGGAAAGGGGACAGGGGGTAGCACTGAAGCTTTCTTT
CSVGKGTGGSTEAFF
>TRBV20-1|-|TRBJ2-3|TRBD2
TGCAGTGCCGGGGCGGGAGGTCTCACAGATACGCAGTATTTT
CSAGAGGLTDTQYF
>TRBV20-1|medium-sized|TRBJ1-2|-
TGCAGTGCTATACCCCCCCGGCTGGGCTATGGCTACACCTTC
CSAIPPRLGYGYTF
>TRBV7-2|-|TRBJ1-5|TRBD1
TGTGCCAGCAGCCTACGGACAGGGTCTTCTCAGCCCCAGCATTTT
CASSLRTGSSQPQHF
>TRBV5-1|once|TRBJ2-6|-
TGCGCCAGCAGCTTGGAGGGGACGGGGATTCTCTCTGGGGCCAACGTCCTGACTTTC
CASSLEGTGILSGANVLTF
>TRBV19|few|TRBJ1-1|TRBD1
TGTGCCAGTAGTTACCGGACAGGTGGGTACACTGAAGCTTTCTTT
CASSYRTGGYTEAFF
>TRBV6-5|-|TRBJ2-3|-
TGTGCCAGCAGTTACCGGCGCGCAGAGGGGGGGCGTACGCAGTATTTT
CASSYRRAEGGRTQYF
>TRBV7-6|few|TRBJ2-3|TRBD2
TGTGCCAGCAGCTTTGGGACTAGCGGGAGGGCAGATACGCAGTATTTT
CASSFGTSGRADTQYF